The 4 T cell receptor beta chains below were found in one sample sequenced in a study of control samples from healthy donors and cancer patients. Repertoires were generated with immunoSEQ multiplex PCR, while TCRdb's copy carries only in-frame clones and drops some. Among a few hundred thousand clones listed, around 90% were seen once. Sample: PBMCs. The receptors were sampled from a man aged 35-49 years with head and neck cancer.

The J gene is TRBJ1-1, the V gene TRBV28; a weak D match, TRBD1 (6 bases). Deletions cut 2 bases from V and 5 bases from J, with 12 bases between. The CDR3 spans 14 residues. The V gene's germline CDR1 is MDHEN and CDR2 SYDVKM. The DNA of the CDR3 is TGTGCCAGCAGTTTAGGACAGAGGAGGACTGAAGCTTTCTTT. Translated, it gives CASSLGQRRTEAFF.

This chain uses TRBV28 with TRBJ2-7, with D perhaps matching TRBD1 (6 bases). CDR1 is MDHEN and CDR2 is SYDVKM in the germline V gene. The CDR3 spans 13 residues. The V end lost 8 bases, the J end lost 3 bases, and 14 bases lay between the germline ends. CDR3 in DNA: TGTGCCAGCTCCAGGGGCGCAGACTACGAGCAGTACTTC. Translation gives CASSRGADYEQYF.

The chain carries TRBV13 and TRBJ2-3; the match to TRBD1 covers 7 bases. Germline CDR1 PRHDT, CDR2 FYEKMQ (reference sequence). This CDR3 spans 17 amino acids. J was trimmed by 4 bases and V by 5 bases; bases with no gene match: 15. CDR3 DNA: TGTGCCAGCAGCCTGTTGGGTGAGAGGGGGCTCGCAGATACGCAGTATTTT. This gives the protein CASSLLGERGLADTQYF. Complete variable domain (other parts from reference TRBV13 and TRBJ2-3): AAGVIQSPRHLIKEKRETATLKCYPIPRHDTVYWYQQGPGQDPQFLISFYEKMQSDKGSIPDRFSAQQFSDYHSELNMSSLELGDSALYFCASSLLGERGLADTQYFGPGTRLTVL.

The V and J genes are TRBV19 and TRBJ1-6, with D possibly being TRBD1 (5 bases). Germline values: CDR1 LNHDA, CDR2 SQIVND (reference sequence). The length of the CDR3 is 15 residues. V shed 8 bases and J shed 1 base, with 12 bases lying between them. This CDR3 reads CASRDQGSYNSPLHF. The CDR3 DNA reads as TGTGCCAGTCGGGACCAAGGATCCTATAATTCACCCCTCCACTTT. The entire variable domain, with the rest obtained from reference TRBV19 and TRBJ1-6, is as follows: DGGITQSPKYLFRKEGQNVTLSCEQNLNHDAMYWYRQDPGQGLRLIYYSQIVNDFQKGDIAEGYSVSREKKESFPLTVTSAQKNPTAFYLCASRDQGSYNSPLHFGNGTRLTVT.